The table lists the clone carrying this T cell receptor beta chain with many counts. V dropped 5 bases and J dropped 1; count of bases not matched to a gene: 5. Germline CDR1 and CDR2: SGHRS and YFSETQ. This CDR3 has 14 amino acids. This record comes from a study of T cells in Graves' hyperthyroidism and ophthalmopathy. Amplification of TCR beta CDR3 regions used RNA as the template. During a first-round RT-PCR of the TCR CDR3, the HTBI primer set was used. TCRdb redid the calling of the multiplex PCR reads with MiXCR, one entry per CDR3 protein. The sample lists roughly 660,000 distinct CDR3 sequences; 15% to 20% were seen once. If no ophthalmopathy progression occurred within 18 months, Graves' hyperthyroidism was stable. Uncontrolled infection, other autoimmune disease, pregnancy or lactation led to exclusion.

The rearrangement uses TRBV5-1 and TRBJ2-7, with TRBD1 matching 8 bases. The sequencing input was blood. This receptor was obtained from a man in his fifties or sixties with Graves' hyperthyroidism. The CDR3 nucleotides are TGCGCCAGCAGACTGGGACAGGATTCCTACGAGCAGTACTTC. Protein product: CASRLGQDSYEQYF.